The 20 T cell receptor beta chains below were found in one sample sequenced in a study of cytomegalovirus exposure and HLA in healthy donors. PCR involved 60 Vbeta and 13 Jbeta primers. Profiled with immunoSEQ multiplex PCR; TCRdb holds only in-frame clones, not every one. The sample includes roughly 97,000 clones, roughly 10% of them seen just once. Sample: PBMCs. These receptors originate from a man aged 45-60 years in good health and CMV-seropositive.

V usage is TRBV4-1 and J usage is TRBJ1-3, with D uncertain. The CDR3 totals 18 residues. V was clipped by 0 bases and J by 4 bases, with 19 bases between them. Germline V lookup: CDR1 MGHRA, CDR2 YSYEKL. The CDR3 DNA reads as TGCGCCAGCAGCCAAGATCCGTTGGCGGGCCTGGGGGGAAACACCATATATTTT. Protein sequence: CASSQDPLAGLGGNTIYF.

The V and J genes are TRBV27 and TRBJ2-3, with D possibly being TRBD2 (6 bases). The CDR3 sequence is 16 residues long. Deletions cut 2 bases from V and 0 bases from J, with 12 bases between. Per the germline V gene, CDR1 is MNHEY and CDR2 is SMNVEV (reference sequence). CDR3 nucleotides: TGTGCCAGCAGTTTAAGGAGCGGGCTTAGCACAGATACGCAGTATTTT. This sequence encodes CASSLRSGLSTDTQYF.

Only a few counts were recorded for this clone. The chain recombines TRBV6-6 with TRBJ2-7, with D possibly matching TRBD1 (5 bases). This CDR3 is built from 12 residues. V was pared by 2 bases and J by 7 bases, with 9 bases between. Germline CDR1 and CDR2: MNHNY and SVGAGI (reference sequence). CDR3 coding DNA: TGTGCCAGCAGTTACCAGGGTGGTGAGCAGTACTTC. Translating gives CASSYQGGEQYF.

The chain has TRBV7-2 and TRBJ2-3; D gene uncertain. There are 14 residues in the CDR3. Looked up from germline, CDR1 is SGHTA and CDR2 is FQGNSA. V lost 0 bases to trimming and J lost 4 bases, with 8 bases between them. The CDR3 loop is CASSLALEADTQYF. The CDR3 DNA is TGTGCCAGCAGCTTAGCGCTAGAAGCAGATACGCAGTATTTT. Looking up the rest from reference TRBV7-2 and TRBJ2-3 gives the full variable domain: GAGVSQSPSNKVTEKGKDVELRCDPISGHTALYWYRQSLGQGLEFLIYFQGNSAPDKSGLPSDRFSAERTGGSVSTLTIQRTQQEDSAVYLCASSLALEADTQYFGPGTRLTVL.

This rearrangement joins TRBV7-9 to TRBJ2-5, with D tentatively TRBD2 (6 bases). Germline CDR1 and CDR2: SEHNR and FQNEAQ (reference sequence). The ends were cut back, 5 bases at V and 7 bases at J, with 11 bases in the middle. The CDR3 length is 12 residues. The CDR3 here is CASSAGPGTQYF. DNA of the CDR3: TGTGCCAGCAGCGCGGGACCGGGGACCCAGTACTTC.

The genes are TRBV5-1 and TRBJ2-1, with D possibly being TRBD2 (6 bases). Germline V gene lookup returns CDR1 SGHRS and CDR2 YFSETQ. V was pared by 0 bases and J by 1 base, with 11 bases between. This CDR3 is 16 amino acids long. The CDR3 DNA reads TGCGCCAGCAGCTTGGGGTTGGGGGGATCCTACAATGAGCAGTTCTTC. Protein product: CASSLGLGGSYNEQFF. Variable domain in full (rest from reference TRBV5-1 and TRBJ2-1): KAGVTQTPRYLIKTRGQQVTLSCSPISGHRSVSWYQQTPGQGLQFLFEYFSETQRNKGNFPGRFSGRQFSNSRSEMNVSTLELGDSALYLCASSLGLGGSYNEQFFGPGTRLTVL.

This clone has more than one count but fewer than ten. CDR3 sequence reads: CASSYAGGSRETQYF. The CDR3 nucleotides are TGTGCCAGCAGTTATGCCGGCGGGAGCAGGGAGACCCAGTACTTC. The rearrangement links TRBV6-5 to TRBJ2-5; 7 positions agree with TRBD2. Trimming took 3 bases from V and 5 from J; bases not matched to a gene: 9. The germline V gene has CDR1 MNHEY and CDR2 SVGAGI. The CDR3 is made up of 15 amino acids.

This clone has ten or more counts. The genes are TRBV10-3 and TRBJ2-3; D is perhaps TRBD2 (6 bases). With 8 bases removed from V and 2 bases from J, the gap between germline ends came to 14 bases. CDR1 is ENHRY and CDR2 is SYGVKD in the germline V gene. This CDR3 is built from 14 residues. CDR3 nucleotides: TGTGCCATCGGAGCAGGAGGGTTCACAGATACGCAGTATTTT. Residues: CAIGAGGFTDTQYF.

V is TRBV16 and J is TRBJ1-5; D perhaps matches TRBD1 (5 bases). The CDR3 extends over 20 amino acids. The V and J ends lost 1 base and 1 base respectively, with 23 bases between them. Germline values: CDR1 KGHSY, CDR2 FQNENV. CDR3 DNA: TGTGCCAGCAGCCAATACCCCCGGGACGGCGGGGATGGGAGCAATCAGCCCCAGCATTTT. This codes for CASSQYPRDGGDGSNQPQHF.

This clone came up a few times. The chain joins TRBV27 to TRBJ2-7; D unresolved. Germline-derived CDR1 and CDR2 are MNHEY and SMNVEV (reference sequence). Deletions cut 0 bases from V and 0 bases from J, with 9 bases between. The CDR3 sequence is 15 residues long. The CDR3 region has the DNA TGTGCCAGCAGTTTATCCCCCTCTAGCTCCTACGAGCAGTACTTC. Encoded protein: CASSLSPSSSYEQYF.

The table lists this clone with a few counts. This chain uses TRBV6-5 with TRBJ2-5; 10 positions match TRBD1. V lost 5 bases and J lost 5; bases outside the gene matches: 5. The CDR3 sequence is 14 residues long. The germline V gene encodes CDR1 MNHEY and CDR2 SVGAGI. In DNA, the CDR3 is TGTGCCAGCAGTGAAGACAGGGGGCTTGAGACCCAGTACTTC. It is translated as CASSEDRGLETQYF.

The chain recombines TRBV7-3 with TRBJ2-5; 7 positions match TRBD2. The CDR3 consists of 14 residues. From germline, CDR1 is SGHTA and CDR2 FQGTGA. With V trimmed by 5 bases and J by 5 bases, 8 bases remained unmatched. The CDR3 loop reads CASSPEGRAETQYF. The DNA of the CDR3 is TGTGCCAGCAGCCCGGAGGGGAGGGCGGAGACCCAGTACTTC.

The chain uses TRBV28 and TRBJ2-1; 13 bases line up with TRBD2. CDR1 is MDHEN, CDR2 SYDVKM, per germline. This CDR3 region has 16 residues. The V gene end was trimmed by 3 bases and the J gene end by 6 bases; junction bases not matched to a gene: 5. In nucleotides, the CDR3 is TGTGCCAGCAGTTTGGTACTAGCGGGAGGGCCCAATGAGCAGTTCTTC. Amino acids: CASSLVLAGGPNEQFF.

The rearrangement uses TRBV30 and TRBJ2-2; perhaps TRBD2 as D (6 bases). CDR1 is GTSNPN and CDR2 is SVGIG in the germline V gene (reference sequence). This CDR3 is built from 14 residues. The V and J ends lost 4 bases and 2 bases respectively, with 11 bases between them. The CDR3 DNA reads TGTGCCTGGACCGAGCGGGTCAACACCGGGGAGCTGTTTTTT. Translated: CAWTERVNTGELFF.

To note about this clone: This may stem from a read error, because a much larger clone lies one nucleotide away. The gene calls are TRBV4-2 and TRBJ2-1, with D maybe TRBD2 (5 bases). In germline, CDR1 is LGHNA, CDR2 YNFKEQ. The CDR3 length is 16 residues. V was clipped by 5 bases and J by 1 base, with 15 bases between them. Here the CDR3 reads CASSESLARSYNEQFF. For the CDR3, the DNA is TGTGCCAGCAGCGAGAGTCTAGCAAGATCCTACAATGAGCAGTTCTTC.

This clone was recorded a few times. The CDR3 sequence is CASSKGLGQSGTDTQYF. The CDR3, as DNA: TGTGCCAGCAGCAAAGGCTTGGGACAGTCTGGCACAGATACGCAGTATTTT. The chain is built from TRBV21-1 and TRBJ2-3; the listed D gene, TRBD1, was not tested against the DNA. TRBV21-1 is classified as a pseudogene. The CDR3 loop spans 17 amino acids.

The chain joins TRBV5-1 to TRBJ2-1, with a tentative D call TRBD2 (5 bases). CDR3 length: 15 amino acids. CDR1 and CDR2 (germline): SGHRS, YFSETQ. V was trimmed by 1 base and J by 7 bases, leaving 15 bases between them. CDR3 loop: CASSLPSGRANEQFF. For the CDR3, the DNA is TGCGCCAGCAGCTTGCCCAGCGGTCGGGCAAATGAGCAGTTCTTC.

The sample holds a few counts of this clone. V gene TRBV4-1 combines with J gene TRBJ2-1, with 10 bases identical to TRBD2. Per germline, CDR1 MGHRA and CDR2 YSYEKL. The V and J ends lost 5 bases and 15 bases, in that order; junction bases with no gene match: 13. This CDR3 spans 14 amino acids. The CDR3 region is CASSEIAGGPRGFF. For the CDR3, the DNA is TGCGCCAGCAGCGAAATAGCGGGAGGCCCTCGCGGGTTCTTC.

This clone was counted only a few times. The chain recombines TRBV14 with TRBJ2-2; possible D gene TRBD1, 5 bases. The CDR3 spans 15 residues. V lost 4 bases and J lost 5, with 14 bases in between. Germline V gene lookup returns CDR1 SGHDN and CDR2 FVKESK. The CDR3 protein is CASSRDRTGTGELFF. The CDR3 DNA reads as TGTGCCAGCAGCCGAGACCGAACAGGAACCGGGGAGCTGTTTTTT.

This clone occurred a few times. The same CDR3 can be traced to other DNA sequences in this sample. The J gene is TRBJ2-3, the V gene TRBV4-3; 8 bases match TRBD2. The ends lost 0 bases at V and 1 base at J; junction bases unmatched: 3. Germline CDR1 reads LGHNA; CDR2 reads YSLEER. The CDR3 loop spans 16 amino acids. In nucleotides, the CDR3 is TGCGCCAGCAGCCAAGATCTAGCGGGTGGCACAGATACGCAGTATTTT. Translating gives CASSQDLAGGTDTQYF.